One sample yielded the 6 T cell receptor beta chains listed below, sequenced in a study of cytomegalovirus exposure and HLA in healthy donors. Amplification used 60 Vbeta primers and 13 Jbeta primers. The repertoire was sequenced with immunoSEQ multiplex PCR; TCRdb's copy has only in-frame clones and lacks some. This repertoire includes 70,000 or so clones. Sequencing was carried out using PBMCs. The receptor source for this set is a boy aged 5-17 years in good health and CMV-seronegative.

The V gene is TRBV7-3, the J gene TRBJ2-5, with D possibly being TRBD2 (7 bases). The germline gives CDR1 SGHTA, CDR2 FQGTGA. V was cut by 2 bases and J by 2 bases, with 18 bases left in between. This CDR3 contains 17 residues. The CDR3 bases are TGTGCCAGCAGCTTAGGGGAGGGGGGAGTGGGGCAAGAGACCCAGTACTTC. Residues: CASSLGEGGVGQETQYF.

The chain joins TRBV7-9 to TRBJ2-3; D gene unclear. This CDR3 has 14 amino acids. The V end lost 1 base, the J end lost 0 bases, and 5 bases lay between the germline ends. Germline loops: CDR1 SEHNR, CDR2 FQNEAQ (reference sequence). This CDR3 reads CASSLGLSTDTQYF. Written as DNA, the CDR3 is TGTGCCAGCAGCTTAGGTCTGAGCACAGATACGCAGTATTTT.

This chain uses TRBV11-3 with TRBJ2-7, with a weak D call TRBD2 (5 bases). Per germline, CDR1 SGHNT and CDR2 YENEEA. There are 12 residues in the CDR3. V was trimmed by 3 bases and J by 7 bases, leaving 10 bases between them. The CDR3 region is CASSLGSGEQYF. CDR3 DNA sequence: TGTGCCAGCAGCTTGGGGTCGGGGGAGCAGTACTTC.

The V and J genes are TRBV4-1 and TRBJ2-7; a weak D match, TRBD2 (7 bases). CDR3 length: 16 residues. CDR1 is MGHRA and CDR2 is YSYEKL in the germline V gene. V was clipped by 2 bases and J by 6 bases, with 20 bases between them. For the CDR3, the DNA is TGCGCCAGCAGCCAAATGGGGGGGGCGCGGGGCTCCGAGCAGTACTTC. Translating it yields CASSQMGGARGSEQYF.

The V and J genes are TRBV7-2 and TRBJ2-1; 7 bases agree with TRBD2. This CDR3 is 17 amino acids long. Germline V gene data show CDR1 as SGHTA and CDR2 as FQGNSA. J gave up 2 bases and V 5 bases, and 12 bases lay outside the gene matches. In DNA, the CDR3 is TGTGCCAGCAGCCGATTGGGGAGCGGGGCGACCTACAATGAGCAGTTCTTC. This gives the protein CASSRLGSGATYNEQFF.

The CDR3 coding sequence is TGTGCCAGCAGCCTTTGGACACCGAACACTGAAGCTTTCTTT. It specifies CASSLWTPNTEAFF. The chain carries TRBV5-6 and TRBJ1-1; weak D call: TRBD1 (5 bases). The germline V gene has CDR1 SGHDT and CDR2 YYEEEE. The CDR3 length is 14 residues. The V end lost 4 bases, the J end lost 1 base, and 11 bases lay between the germline ends.